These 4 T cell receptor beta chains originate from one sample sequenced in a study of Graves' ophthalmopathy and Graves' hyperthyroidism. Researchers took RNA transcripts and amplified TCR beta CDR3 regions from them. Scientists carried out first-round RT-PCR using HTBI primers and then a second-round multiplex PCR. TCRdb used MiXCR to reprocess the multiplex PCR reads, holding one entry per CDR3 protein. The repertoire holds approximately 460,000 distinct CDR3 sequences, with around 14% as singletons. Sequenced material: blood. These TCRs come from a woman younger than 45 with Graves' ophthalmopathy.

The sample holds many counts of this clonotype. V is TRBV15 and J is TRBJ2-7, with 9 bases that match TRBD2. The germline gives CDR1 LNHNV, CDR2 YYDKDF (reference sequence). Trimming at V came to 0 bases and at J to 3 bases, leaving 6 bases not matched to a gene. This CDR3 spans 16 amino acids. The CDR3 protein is CATSRDRGGRVYEQYF. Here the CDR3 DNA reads TGTGCCACCAGCAGAGATCGCGGCGGGAGGGTCTACGAGCAGTACTTC.

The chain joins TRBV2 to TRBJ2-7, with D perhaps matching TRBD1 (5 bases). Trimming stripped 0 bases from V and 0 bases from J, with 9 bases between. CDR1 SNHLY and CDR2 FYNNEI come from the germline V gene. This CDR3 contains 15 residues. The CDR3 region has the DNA TGTGCCAGCAGTGAAGCACAGGTTACCTCCTACGAGCAGTACTTC. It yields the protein CASSEAQVTSYEQYF.

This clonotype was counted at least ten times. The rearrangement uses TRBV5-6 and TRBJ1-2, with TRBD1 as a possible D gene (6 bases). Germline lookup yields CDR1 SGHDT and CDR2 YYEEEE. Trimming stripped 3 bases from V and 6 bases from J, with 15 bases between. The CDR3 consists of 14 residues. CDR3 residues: CASSSEGGIHGYTF. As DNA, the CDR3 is TGTGCCAGCAGCTCAGAGGGGGGAATCCATGGCTACACCTTC.

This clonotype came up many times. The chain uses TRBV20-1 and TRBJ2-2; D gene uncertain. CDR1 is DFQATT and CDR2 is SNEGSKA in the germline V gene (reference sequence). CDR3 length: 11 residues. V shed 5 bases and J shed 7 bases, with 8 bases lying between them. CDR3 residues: CSAPWGGELFF. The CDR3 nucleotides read TGCAGTGCTCCCTGGGGCGGGGAGCTGTTTTTT.